This T cell receptor beta chain was obtained from a study of OX40 agonist ivuxolimab in advanced cancers. Study-level points and caveats: Circulating CD4+ and CD8+ T cells showed clonal expansion by week 6 at 0.1 to 3.0 mg/kg.

This clone has only one observation. As yet, its antigen is unknown. TCRdb's table, derived via immunoSEQ multiplex PCR, lists solely in-frame clones and lacks some. In the table there are over 100,000 clones, roughly 91% of which are singletons. The TCR originated in an adult with an advanced solid tumor such as melanoma, head and neck, liver or kidney cancer. The material sequenced was CD4+ or CD8+ T cells sorted from blood, taken in a trial of the OX40 agonist ivuxolimab.

CDR3 bases: TGTGCCATCAGTGAGTCGAGTAATAGCAATCAGCCCCAGCATTTT. As protein: CAISESSNSNQPQHF. The genes are TRBV10-3 and TRBJ1-5; D call uncertain. CDR3 length: 15 residues. V was clipped by 0 bases and J by 0 bases, with 6 bases between them. Germline V lookup: CDR1 ENHRY, CDR2 SYGVKD.